The clone carrying this T cell receptor beta chain is hyperexpanded by share. The antigen is not known. The CDR3 is made up of 14 amino acids. Trimming shortened V by 5 bases and J by 6 bases, and 13 bases separated the two germline ends. CDR1 is SEHNR, CDR2 FQNEAQ, per germline (reference sequence). This sample is drawn from a study of HIV-infected patients and healthy controls. Across the whole study: No general T-cell lymphocytopenia was present, and per-chain CDR3 totals resembled those of controls. Study results and limitations: Significant mean usage differences between HIV-infected patients and controls involved eight alpha and eight beta V genes.

Alpha and beta constant-region primers primed reverse transcription of 500 to 550 ng RNA. Using multiplexing indices, alpha and beta chain libraries were generated apart by chain-specific third strand synthesis. Via MiXCR, TCRdb re-called the 5' RACE reads, giving one row per CDR3 protein. The data show around 9,800 distinct CDR3 sequences, roughly 7.7% seen once. The repertoire came from unfractionated whole blood and reflected all unsorted peripheral T cells. Exclusions covered tumors, febrile or AIDS-related illness, and hepatitis B or C coinfection. V gene TRBV7-9 combines with J gene TRBJ1-4; D call uncertain. The sequence was collected from an adult with HIV infection. The input for sequencing was blood, taken before antiretroviral therapy. The CDR3 region is CASSLRREDEKLFF. The CDR3 DNA reads as TGTGCCAGCAGCCTCAGGCGGGAGGATGAAAAACTGTTTTTT.